This T cell receptor beta chain was sequenced during a study of cytomegalovirus exposure and HLA in healthy donors (TCRdb year 2017). Regarding the research as a whole: An earlier analysis of 587 of the donors reported approximately 280 Gb of sequence data and 90 million to 120 million unique TCR beta sequences obtained from around 170 million T cells. An early release that covered roughly 600 HLA-typed donors contained around 330 gigabases of sequencing data and tens of millions of unique TCR sequences. The genetic ancestry cluster associated with self-reported Caucasian donors included 81% of the 300 to 450 genotyped donors. The aim of the study was to test whether cataloging public T cell receptors could identify signatures of past pathogen exposure. The T cell repertoires of around 730 subjects were profiled by immunosequencing and related to cytomegalovirus serostatus. A separate validation cohort of approximately 120 different subjects was used in addition to the roughly 620-subject first cohort. The study combined high-throughput TCR immunosequencing, statistical association of individual TCRs with disease status, and machine learning to predict cytomegalovirus infection status. In a later analysis, previously published TCR beta repertoires from 670 or so donors were re-analyzed and high-resolution HLA genotyping was added so that TCR occurrence patterns could be studied. The later analysis used no new phenotypic data to find candidate immune exposures, relying instead on TCR beta sequences and their occurrence across donors. In an earlier analysis of 500 to 650 of the donors, high-throughput TCR beta sequencing was used to judge whether each TCR beta V gene segment behaved as functional or pseudogenic. Donor age, sex, ethnicity and CMV serostatus were collected together with the repertoire data. In a later genetic analysis, genome-wide SNP genotypes for about 60% of the 666 donors were used, and that subset was treated as a discovery cohort. Every discovery cohort repertoire had been produced on one sequencing platform. HLA typing covered class I and class II loci at four-digit resolution. Typing coverage differed by locus: A, B, C, DRB1 and DQB1 were typed in about 620-640 donors, DQA1 in roughly 510, DPA1 in approximately 600, and DPB1 in 400 to 490. A few DR-DQ haplotypes were treated as single units for association and clustering because of strong linkage in the cohort. Across around 400 genotyped donors of the cohort, an average of approximately 240,000 unique TCR beta nucleotide sequences per donor were sequenced, and roughly 20% of those sequences were non-productive. What the work shows at the level of the full study, not this receptor alone: Three of the identified cytomegalovirus-associated TCR beta chains were confirmed in vitro to be specific for cytomegalovirus antigens. While some public TCRs were present in many individuals, most TCR sequences turned up only very rarely across donors. A cluster of highly shared sequence variants was judged likely to be a technical artifact of the sequencing pipeline. The authors suggested that the approach could potentially be extended to other disease states and immunological phenotypes. Correlated functional status among segregating V segments might reflect linkage disequilibrium, but an unknown experimental factor could not be ruled out. The study listed 150 to 200 TCR beta chains as associated with cytomegalovirus. In an earlier analysis of 500 to 650 of the donors, most TCR beta V segments appeared in productive rearrangements about 90% or about 30% of the time, broadly matching IMGT annotations. Because some donors lacked HLA typing at each locus, the association tests relied only on the typed subset. In a later analysis, TCR association rates were found to vary across HLA loci, with the most associated TCRs seen for DRB1 alleles and the fewest for HLA-C alleles. When HLA alleles, especially DR and DQ, strongly co-occurred, TCR associations were difficult to assign to individual alleles. Over 15 rarely observed V segments, including chromosome 9 orphons, were excluded from the earlier analysis of several hundred of the donors because counts were too low. Specific HLA alleles were associated with 16,951 TCR beta sequences at a false discovery rate of 0.05 in a later analysis. According to a later genetic analysis, donors in an Asian-associated ancestry cluster had fewer N-insertions in productive TCRs than the approximately 670-donor mean. The only immune exposure information available for the cohort was CMV serostatus. Only TCR beta chains were sequenced in this cohort, and the absence of alpha or paired-chain data limited detectable features. Roughly uniform sequencing depth across donors was assumed in presence/absence analyses, although this assumption may not hold. V-gene and J-gene trimming of TCR beta chains was associated with a missense DCLRE1C variant in a later genetic analysis, and the association was replicated in an independent cohort. Some IMGT-functional V segments, including TRBV6-2 and TRBV6-3, could not be told apart with the 87-base-pair reads, so those segments were excluded. In both the original and validation cohorts, the classifier was reported to diagnose cytomegalovirus status with high specificity and sensitivity. A further reported finding was that TCR beta sequences accurately predicted the HLA-A and HLA-B alleles for most subjects in the first cohort. In a later analysis, HLA-associated TCR beta chains showed more clonal expansion and lower generation probabilities than non-associated chains that were equally common. In a later analysis, several top co-occurrence clusters were reported to appear linked to parvovirus B19, influenza, CMV and Epstein-Barr virus. A later analysis found that most CMV-associated TCR beta chains appeared HLA-restricted, with HLA associations seemingly driven largely by CMV exposure.

This clone came up once. The antigen it recognizes is unknown. No base quality values were provided; no much bigger clone lies one nucleotide off. The cohort comprised around 690 healthy bone marrow donors. At the time of sampling, all cohort members were nominally healthy, though unrecorded immune exposures were likely present. The donor tested CMV seronegative, placing the donor among the 300 to 400 seronegative members of the cohort. Every donor gave a peripheral blood sample, and the peripheral blood mononuclear cells from that sample were used for TCR beta sequencing. Genomic DNA extraction from the blood cell samples was performed with the Qiagen DNeasy Blood Extraction Kit. Library construction relied on the immunoSEQ multiplex PCR assay. For the multiplex PCR, a mixture combining 60 forward primers for TCR Vbeta segments and 13 reverse primers for TCR Jbeta segments was used. A multiplex PCR assay on genomic DNA amplified the CDR3 region of rearranged TCR beta genes. Amplified TCR beta libraries were sequenced as 87-base-pair reads on the Illumina HiSeq System. As for the original processing: In a later analysis, some 80 million unique TCR beta chains were counted across the roughly 610 repertoires, and around 11 million of these chains were shared by at least two donors. A nearest-neighbor algorithm error-corrected the raw reads and collapsed the reads into unique sequences, merging closely related sequences to remove PCR and sequencing errors. To assign V, D and J gene segments, CDR3 sequences were aligned to IMGT reference sequences. Each retained sequence needed at least a six-nucleotide match to both a V gene segment and a J gene segment. Rearrangements were called productive when the CDR3 lacked stop codons and stayed in frame with V and J; all others were non-productive. Following IMGT convention, CDR3 was defined as the stretch from the second conserved V-encoded cysteine to the conserved J-encoded phenylalanine. The earlier analysis of 587 of the donors excluded any sequence lacking an unambiguous match to a single V gene segment. In an earlier analysis of roughly 600 of the donors, a V segment was called functional when productive rearrangements were above 56.7%, and segregating when the standard deviation between donors exceeded 5%. To diagnose cytomegalovirus status from the catalog of TCR beta chain sequences, a statistical classification framework was built. A later analysis assigned V and J genes by comparing TCR nucleotide sequences with IMGT/GENE-DB human TR gene sequences. The TCRdist pipeline was used in a later analysis to assign CDR3 sequences and most-parsimonious VDJ recombination scenarios. In a later analysis, each TCR beta chain was defined by its CDR3 amino acid sequence together with its V-gene family, and reads lacking a unique V-gene family were excluded. In a later analysis, 500 to 650 highly shared, low-generation-probability nucleotide sequences were removed to address suspected cross-contamination and a sequencing artifact. In a later analysis, a clonal expansion index was calculated for each public chain from normalized within-repertoire ranks of inferred template counts. A later analysis computed generation probabilities with a VDJ recombination model fitted to out-of-frame rearrangements, and checked the results against IGoR. In a later analysis, hypergeometric tests were used to score TCR-TCR, TCR-HLA and TCR-CMV co-occurrence, with a repertoire-size bias correction applied to TCR pairs. A later analysis estimated false discovery rates by permuting HLA or CMV assignments 20 times. A later analysis grouped co-occurring TCRs with DBSCAN, adding TCRdist sequence similarity when clustering within HLA-allele-positive subsets. Repertoires with fewer than 30,000 or more than 120,000 public chains were left out of co-occurrence clustering, as were roughly five repertoires with anomalous nucleotide sharing. TCRdb limited this immuneACCESS table to in-frame rearrangements with V and J called. A share of clones is missing; checked studies link under half to unresolved V genes, and the rest is unexplained. That table gives V, J and clone size, and the DNA gave D and trimming. The sample records around 210,000 clones, 78% of which are singletons. Of the sample, around 0.45% falls within the top ten clones.

CDR1 and CDR2, looked up from the germline V gene (reference sequence), are SGHNT and YYREEE. The trim is 0 bases for V and 3 bases for J, with a gap of 15 bases between the germline ends. From the cysteine through the phenylalanine, the CDR3 covers 16 amino acids. CDR3 DNA only is kept here, 48 bases in frame from base 1. This receptor chain uses TRBV5-4 and TRBJ2-5, with no confidently assigned D gene. Source material: PBMCs. This TCR was sampled from a boy aged 5-17 years in good health and CMV-seronegative. The bases are TGTGCCAGCAGCTTGGACGTCTTTTCGGTTAAAGAGACCCAGTACTTC. The encoded protein is CASSLDVFSVKETQYF.